This T cell receptor (beta chain) was observed in a study of identical twins. General study results and limits: Recombination models fit unrelated individuals' TCR alpha sharing but underestimated twins'. The degree of excess twin sharing was weaker in beta out-of-frame sequences. Rather than following the same donors, the conclusions depended on cross-sectional statistical analysis.

Using its own MiXCR run on the 5' RACE reads, TCRdb lists one record per CDR3 protein. The data hold 500,000 or so distinct CDR3 sequences, with around 14% observed a single time. Per germline, CDR1 KGHDR and CDR2 SFDVKD. The germline V and J ends were trimmed by 2 bases and 0 bases, with 19 bases remaining between them. This CDR3 has 19 amino acids. Note on this clonotype: Its antigen is unidentified.

These data are also associated with another study on yellow fever vaccine responses in identical twins.

This clonotype was obtained from a woman between 18 and 30 years old in good health. The sequenced sample consisted of CD4+ T cells sorted from blood. This sequence joins TRBV24-1 and TRBJ2-1, with D perhaps TRBD1 (5 bases). The CDR3 loop reads CATSDSLGRPTYSYNEQFF. CDR3 sequence (DNA): TGTGCCACCAGTGATTCCCTGGGGCGTCCAACCTACTCCTACAATGAGCAGTTCTTC.